This T cell receptor beta chain was identified in a study of neurological immune-mediated disorders. Findings and limits, study-wide: The level of TCR clonal expansion was highest in patients with HTLV-1-associated myelopathy and lowest in multiple sclerosis, where it fell below the level seen in healthy controls. The repertoires of 18 of 34 multiple sclerosis patients were placed by phylogenetic grouping in a single related-CDR3 cluster, which may be a signature.

Germline CDR1 reads DFQATT; CDR2 reads SNEGSKA (reference sequence). Deletions cut 5 bases from V and 4 bases from J, with 15 bases between. The CDR3 is made up of 14 amino acids. On this clonotype itself: The target antigen is unknown.

5'RACE with 10-nucleotide random UMIs produced the cDNA. From the 5' RACE reads, TCRdb called clonotypes with MiXCR, one entry per CDR3 protein. The sample includes 50,000 to 55,000 distinct CDR3 sequences, around 3.5% of them seen just once. This receptor was taken from a man in his 60s with multiple sclerosis. The gene calls are TRBV20-1 and TRBJ2-1, with TRBD2 as a possible D gene (6 bases). The sequenced sample consisted of PBMCs. The DNA of the CDR3 is TGCAGTGCTCTTATCGGGAGAGGGTACAATGAGCAGTTCTTC. Its protein is CSALIGRGYNEQFF.